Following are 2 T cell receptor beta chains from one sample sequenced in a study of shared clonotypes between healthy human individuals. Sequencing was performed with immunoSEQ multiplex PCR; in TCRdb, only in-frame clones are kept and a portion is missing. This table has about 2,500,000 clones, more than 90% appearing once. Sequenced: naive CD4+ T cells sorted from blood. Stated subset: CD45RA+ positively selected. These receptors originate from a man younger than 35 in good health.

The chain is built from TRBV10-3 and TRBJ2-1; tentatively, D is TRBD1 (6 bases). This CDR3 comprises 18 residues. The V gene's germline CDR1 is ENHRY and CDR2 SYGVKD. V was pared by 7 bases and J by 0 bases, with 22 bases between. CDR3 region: CAINPAPPGQSSYNEQFF. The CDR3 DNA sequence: TGTGCCATCAATCCCGCCCCCCCTGGACAGAGCTCCTACAATGAGCAGTTCTTC.

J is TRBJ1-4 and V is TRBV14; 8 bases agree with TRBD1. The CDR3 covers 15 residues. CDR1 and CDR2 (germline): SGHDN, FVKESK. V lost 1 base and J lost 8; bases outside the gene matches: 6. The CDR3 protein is CASSQVQGAEEKLFF. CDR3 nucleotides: TGTGCCAGCAGCCAAGTCCAGGGGGCGGAAGAAAAACTGTTTTTT.